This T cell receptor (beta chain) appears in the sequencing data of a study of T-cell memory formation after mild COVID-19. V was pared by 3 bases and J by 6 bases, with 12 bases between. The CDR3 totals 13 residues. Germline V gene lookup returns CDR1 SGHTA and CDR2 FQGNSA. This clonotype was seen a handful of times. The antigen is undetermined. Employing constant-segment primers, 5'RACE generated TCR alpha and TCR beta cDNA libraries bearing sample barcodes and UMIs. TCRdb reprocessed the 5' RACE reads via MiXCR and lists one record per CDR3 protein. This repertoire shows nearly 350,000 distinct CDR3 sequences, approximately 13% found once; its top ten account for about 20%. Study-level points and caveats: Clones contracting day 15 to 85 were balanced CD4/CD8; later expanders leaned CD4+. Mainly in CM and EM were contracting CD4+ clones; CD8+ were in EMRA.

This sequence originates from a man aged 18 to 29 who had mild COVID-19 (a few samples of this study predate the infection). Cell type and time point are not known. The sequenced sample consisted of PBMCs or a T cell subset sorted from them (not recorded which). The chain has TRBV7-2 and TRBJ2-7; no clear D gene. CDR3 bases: TGTGCCAGCAGCTTCAACGAATGGGGCGAGCAGTACGTC. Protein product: CASSFNEWGEQYV.